These 14 T cell receptor beta chains were all obtained from the same sample, sequenced in a study of OX40 agonist ivuxolimab in advanced cancers. The protocol was immunoSEQ multiplex PCR, while the TCRdb copy is restricted to in-frame clones and leaves out a portion. Of around 57,000 clones in the sample, roughly 90% were seen once. Here the sequenced sample was CD4+ or CD8+ T cells sorted from blood, taken in a trial of the OX40 agonist ivuxolimab. All receptors derive from an adult with an advanced solid tumor such as melanoma, head and neck, liver or kidney cancer.

The chain is built from TRBV29-1 and TRBJ1-5; the D gene is possibly TRBD1 (6 bases). CDR1 and CDR2 (germline): SQVTM, ANQGSEA. The CDR3 runs 14 residues. Trimming pared 6 bases from V and 0 bases from J, leaving 12 bases between. The CDR3 reads CSVLTGNSNQPQHF. CDR3 nucleotide sequence: TGCAGCGTCCTGACAGGTAATAGCAATCAGCCCCAGCATTTT.

The CDR3 DNA reads TGTGCCAGCAGTGACGAGCGGGACGTTTACAATGAGCAGTTCTTC. It is translated as CASSDERDVYNEQFF. The chain employs TRBV2 and TRBJ2-1; TRBD2 matches 7 bases. Unmatched junction bases numbered 6, after V lost 3 bases and J lost 4 bases. The CDR3 is made up of 15 amino acids. Germline V gene data show CDR1 as SNHLY and CDR2 as FYNNEI.

This clone was seen a handful of times. This rearrangement joins TRBV5-6 to TRBJ2-2; D perhaps matches TRBD1 (6 bases). Trimming left V 2 bases short and J 6 bases short, with 8 bases between. From germline, CDR1 is SGHDT and CDR2 YYEEEE. CDR3 length: 13 amino acids. This chain's CDR3 is CASSLGGAGELFF. CDR3 nucleotides: TGTGCCAGCAGCTTAGGGGGAGCCGGGGAGCTGTTTTTT.

This chain uses TRBV6-5 with TRBJ2-1; D gene unclear. The CDR3 is made up of 12 amino acids. In germline, CDR1 is MNHEY, CDR2 SVGAGI. Trimming shortened V by 6 bases and J by 9 bases, and 12 bases separated the two germline ends. CDR3: CASSSLVGEQFF. CDR3 DNA sequence: TGTGCCAGCAGCTCCCTTGTCGGTGAGCAGTTCTTC.

The chain couples TRBV4-3 to TRBJ1-2; D not resolved. This CDR3 has 15 amino acids. V gave up 0 bases and J gave up 4 bases, with 12 bases separating them. CDR1 is LGHNA, CDR2 YSLEER, per germline. CDR3 DNA: TGCGCCAGCAGCCAAGAATTCCGGGTTAGCTATGGCTACACCTTC. Protein product: CASSQEFRVSYGYTF.

This clone was found once. The rearrangement joins TRBV7-2 to TRBJ1-2; 10 nucleotides align to TRBD1. Germline lookup yields CDR1 SGHTA and CDR2 FQGNSA. This CDR3 contains 17 residues. Trimming at V came to 4 bases and at J to 4 bases, leaving 12 bases not matched to a gene. CDR3 loop: CASSSTRQGAFFYGYTF. For the CDR3, the DNA is TGTGCCAGCAGCTCTACGCGACAGGGGGCCTTCTTCTATGGCTACACCTTC.

J is TRBJ1-5 and V is TRBV28; TRBD1 agrees at 12 bases. Germline lookup yields CDR1 MDHEN and CDR2 SYDVKM. The CDR3 extends over 16 amino acids. Trimming at V came to 6 bases and at J to 6 bases, leaving 9 bases not matched to a gene. The CDR3 bases are TGTGCCAGCAGCGGACGGGACAGGGGGCTTGGTCAGCCCCAGCATTTT. It specifies CASSGRDRGLGQPQHF.

The chain employs TRBV6-5 and TRBJ2-1; no clear D. This CDR3 is built from 14 residues. The V gene lost 7 bases and the J gene lost 0 bases, with 10 bases spanning the gap. CDR1 and CDR2 from the germline V gene are MNHEY and SVGAGI. The CDR3 DNA reads as TGTGCCAGCACTCCGAAAATCTCCTACAATGAGCAGTTCTTC. Protein product: CASTPKISYNEQFF.

This sequence joins TRBV30 and TRBJ1-6, with 8 bases identical to TRBD1. The germline gives CDR1 GTSNPN, CDR2 SVGIG (reference sequence). V shed 3 bases and J 0 bases; nucleotides not matched to a gene: 10. This CDR3 has 18 residues. The CDR3 DNA is TGTGCCTGGAGCCCGGGACAGGCAACTAGCTCCTATAATTCACCCCTCCACTTT. Its protein product is CAWSPGQATSSYNSPLHF.

The chain recombines TRBV5-6 with TRBJ1-2; D is unclear. Germline V CDR1 and CDR2: SGHDT, YYEEEE. The CDR3 extends over 14 amino acids. V lost 0 bases and J 5 bases, leaving 11 bases between the germline ends. In DNA form, the CDR3 reads TGTGCCAGCAGCTTGGGTGACACAGAATATGGCTACACCTTC. Translating gives CASSLGDTEYGYTF.

The chain carries TRBV7-8 and TRBJ1-5; D remains ambiguous. CDR1 and CDR2 (germline): SGHVS, FQNEAQ. Between the trimmed V and J ends, which lost 4 bases and 0 bases, there was a span of 10 bases. This CDR3 is built from 15 residues. The CDR3 is CASSSDEDSNQPQHF. In DNA, the CDR3 is TGTGCCAGCAGCTCAGATGAAGATAGCAATCAGCCCCAGCATTTT.

V is TRBV7-9 and J is TRBJ1-6; a weak D match, TRBD1 (6 bases). This CDR3 spans 16 amino acids. The ends were cut back, 2 bases at V and 3 bases at J, with 11 bases in the middle. In germline, CDR1 is SEHNR, CDR2 FQNEAQ (reference sequence). This chain's CDR3 is CASSLLYRDYNSPLHF. The CDR3 coding sequence is TGTGCCAGCAGCTTATTGTACAGGGACTATAATTCACCCCTCCACTTT. Supplemented by reference TRBV7-9 and TRBJ1-6, the full variable domain reads DTGVSQNPRHKITKRGQNVTFRCDPISEHNRLYWYRQTLGQGPEFLTYFQNEAQLEKSRLLSDRFSAERPKGSFSTLEIQRTEQGDSAMYLCASSLLYRDYNSPLHFGNGTRLTVT.

About this clone: The sample carries other DNA sequences with the same CDR3. The J gene is TRBJ2-3, the V gene TRBV5-4; D is ambiguous. Germline CDR1 and CDR2: SGHNT and YYREEE (reference sequence). The CDR3 loop spans 12 amino acids. V shed 4 bases and J shed 1 base, with 4 bases lying between them. The CDR3 bases are TGTGCCAGCAGCCCTGGCACAGATACGCAGTATTTT. Its protein product is CASSPGTDTQYF.

This clone was found once. The chain combines TRBV30 with TRBJ2-3; 15 bases agree with TRBD2. There are 18 residues in the CDR3. Germline CDR1 and CDR2: GTSNPN and SVGIG (reference sequence). The junction had 7 bases not matched to a gene; V was cut back by 1 base and J by 2 bases. This chain's CDR3 is CAWSGGLAGGLYTDTQYF. DNA for the CDR3: TGTGCCTGGAGTGGGGGACTAGCGGGAGGCCTTTACACAGATACGCAGTATTTT.